This entry describes one T cell receptor beta chain. Which antigen it targets is not known. Within one base of it there is no much larger clone, and no base qualities were kept. The immunoSEQ Assay, a bias-controlled multiplex PCR, was used to amplify TCRbeta CDR3 regions from genomic DNA. In the paper's pipeline: Nucleated cell counts per sample were estimated from amplification of reference gene primers within the assay. To quantify the absolute abundance of each unique TCRbeta CDR3 rearrangement, sequence reads were collapsed and filtered. For each sample, productive Simpson clonality was calculated by taking the square root of Simpson's diversity index across productive rearrangements. Not all clones reach the TCRdb copy of this immuneACCESS table, which keeps in-frame sequences only. Checked studies attribute under half of the gap to unresolved V genes and leave the rest unexplained. V, J and clone size were drawn from that table, and D and trimming were deduced from the DNA. The sample includes roughly 230,000 clones, with roughly 86% observed a single time. Clones ranked in the top ten supply 4% of the sample.

The entry originates in a study of blood T cell repertoires in COVID-19 (dated by TCRdb to the early 2020s). With regard to the full study: Samples from collaborators originated in the United States, Italy and Spain and spanned both the acute and convalescent phases of COVID-19. The material from the prospective study consisted of cDNA or gDNA derived from T cells, B-cell-depleted T cells, or PBMCs. Subjects who had been exposed to COVID-19, were actively infected with it, or had recovered from it provided the deeply sampled blood TCRbeta repertoires that made up the dataset. A freely available public database, intended as a resource for researchers studying the immune response to SARS-CoV-2, is where the repertoires were released. Samples came from the ongoing ImmuneRACE study (first 160 participants) plus 1,254 subjects from 6 global collaborators. A de-identified subject ID, COVID-19 status, age in years and sex were almost always included in the sample metadata. Where available, HLA class I and class II types were obtained from metadata supplied by the sample provider rather than from assay-based typing.

Paper-wide results and their limitations: Clinical and demographic metadata were provided uncurated, with the amount varying by source and participant.

The CDR3 runs 14 residues from the cysteine to the phenylalanine. Of the read, only the CDR3 DNA is kept; its 42 bases are in frame from base 1. As encoded in the germline V gene, CDR1 is SGHTA while CDR2 is FQGNSA. The junction carries 13 bases between V and J, which are trimmed by 3 bases and 5 bases respectively. Participants in the prospective study were enrolled through a virtual design, were aged about 18 to 100 years, and lived in 24 United States geographic areas. In the prospective study, participants were assigned to cohorts based on the clinical history participants reported in a screening survey and a study questionnaire. In the prospective study, whole blood, serum and a nasopharyngeal or oropharyngeal swab were collected from each participant by mobile phlebotomists. Participants in the prospective study had the option to provide additional blood draws and questionnaires over a roughly 2-month period. Before DNA extraction, blood samples from the prospective study were shipped at room temperature or frozen.

This clonotype was obtained from a woman aged 25 to 39 with acute COVID-19. The rearrangement combines TRBV7-2 with TRBJ1-1, with the D gene not confidently named. Sequencing input: PBMCs or T cells enriched from blood (not recorded which). The nucleotide sequence reads TGTGCCAGCAGCTTTAACCGCCAGGCTACTGAAGCTTTCTTT. Its protein product is CASSFNRQATEAFF.